Shown below are 23 T cell receptor beta chains from a single sample sequenced in a study of T cells in tumors after PD-1 blockade. Profiled with immunoSEQ multiplex PCR; TCRdb holds only in-frame clones, not every one. The data show about 25,000 clones, with 65% to 85% seen just once and approximately 12% held by the top ten. This material consisted of PBMCs, taken after anti-PD-1 treatment. These receptors were obtained from a human donor with basal cell carcinoma.

This chain uses TRBV5-1 with TRBJ2-1, with a possible D match to TRBD2 (5 bases). The germline V and J ends were trimmed by 3 bases and 0 bases, with 10 bases remaining between them. The germline V gene encodes CDR1 SGHRS and CDR2 YFSETQ. The CDR3 loop spans 15 amino acids. CDR3: CASSSSGYSYNEQFF. CDR3 sequence (DNA): TGCGCCAGCAGCTCGAGCGGCTACTCCTACAATGAGCAGTTCTTC.

The rearrangement uses TRBV10-1 and TRBJ1-3; 7 bases are a match to TRBD1. CDR3 length equals 16 residues. CDR1 and CDR2 from the germline V gene are WNHNN and SYGVQD (reference sequence). Germline trimming cut 10 bases from V and 0 bases from J; bases unmatched to any gene: 12. The CDR3 DNA reads TGCGCCAACCAGAGTATGGGGACAGACTCTGGAAACACCATATATTTT. Translated, it gives CANQSMGTDSGNTIYF.

This chain links TRBV20-1 with TRBJ1-2, with D possibly matching TRBD1 (6 bases). V lost 3 bases and J 9 bases, leaving 17 bases between the germline ends. Germline CDR1 is DFQATT and CDR2 is SNEGSKA (reference sequence). The CDR3 has 13 amino acids. The CDR3 nucleotides read TGCAGTGCTAGTATCCCGGGGGGCCGGAGCTACACCTTC. Residues: CSASIPGGRSYTF.

The chain is built from TRBV12-3 or TRBV12-4 and TRBJ1-1, with 7 bases aligning to TRBD1. V dropped 6 bases and J dropped 3; count of bases not matched to a gene: 4. The CDR3 sequence is 13 residues long. The CDR3 is CASSPGQYTEAFF. CDR3 DNA sequence: TGTGCCAGCAGCCCGGGACAGTACACTGAAGCTTTCTTT.

This clone has only one observation. The V call is TRBV5-5, the J call TRBJ2-6; TRBD2 might be the D (6 bases). In germline, CDR1 is SGHKS, CDR2 YYEKEE (reference sequence). V dropped 0 bases and J dropped 8 bases, with 9 bases sitting between them. The CDR3 runs 14 residues. The CDR3 sequence: CASSLVGGTNVLTF. CDR3 DNA sequence: TGTGCCAGCAGCTTGGTTGGGGGGACCAACGTCCTGACTTTC. Looking up the rest from reference TRBV5-5 and TRBJ2-6 gives the full variable domain: DAGVTQSPTHLIKTRGQQVTLRCSPISGHKSVSWYQQVLGQGPQFIFQYYEKEERGRGNFPDRFSARQFPNYSSELNVNALLLGDSALYLCASSLVGGTNVLTFGAGSRLTVL.

The V and J genes are TRBV12-3 or TRBV12-4 and TRBJ1-1; the D is unclear. With 6 bases removed from V and 1 base from J, the gap between germline ends came to 9 bases. CDR3 length: 13 amino acids. CDR3 bases: TGTGCCAGCAGCTTTACAGAGAACACTGAAGCTTTCTTT. It encodes CASSFTENTEAFF.

This clone was observed a handful of times. The chain recombines TRBV6-6 with TRBJ1-5, with D perhaps TRBD1 (5 bases). Germline V CDR1 and CDR2: MNHNY, SVGAGI (reference sequence). Deletions cut 2 bases from V and 3 bases from J, with 11 bases between. The CDR3 extends over 15 amino acids. Written as DNA, the CDR3 is TGTGCCAGCAGTTACGGGGGGGAGGCCAATCAGCCCCAGCATTTT. Translating it yields CASSYGGEANQPQHF.

The CDR3 DNA reads as TGTGCCAGCAGTGTAGGCATCGCCAAAAACATTCAGTACTTC. It yields the protein CASSVGIAKNIQYF. V gene TRBV2 combines with J gene TRBJ2-4; D gene uncertain. V was clipped by 4 bases and J by 1 base, with 8 bases between them. The CDR3 sequence is 14 residues long. Germline loops: CDR1 SNHLY, CDR2 FYNNEI.

The chain combines TRBV5-8 with TRBJ1-6; possibly TRBD1 for D (5 bases). CDR3 size: 14 residues. Trimming left V 0 bases short and J 7 bases short, with 8 bases between. Germline values: CDR1 SGHTS, CDR2 YDEGEE. The CDR3 nucleotides are TGTGCCAGCAGCTTGGTTCAGGGAAATTCACCCCTCCACTTT. Amino acids: CASSLVQGNSPLHF.

With respect to this clone: At one end, the junction sequence differs from germline, possibly due to a read error. V is TRBV4-2 and J is TRBJ2-2; 10 bases are a match to TRBD1. The CDR3 has 15 amino acids. From germline, CDR1 is LGHNA and CDR2 YNFKEQ. CDR3 DNA: TGTGCCAGCAGCCGCGACAGGGGGCAGGGCGGGAAGCTGTTTTTT. This gives the protein CASSRDRGQGGKLFF.

The chain couples TRBV4-1 to TRBJ1-1, with no clear D. The germline gives CDR1 MGHRA, CDR2 YSYEKL. The CDR3 consists of 15 residues. Trimming took 0 bases from V and 2 from J, leaving 10 bases between them. The chain's CDR3 is CASSQDAGQNTEAFF. In DNA, the CDR3 is TGCGCCAGCAGCCAAGATGCAGGCCAAAACACTGAAGCTTTCTTT.

In DNA, the CDR3 is TGTGCCAGCTCACCACCGCGAGCCGGCGGGTACCAAGAGACCCAGTACTTC. This codes for CASSPPRAGGYQETQYF. The gene calls are TRBV18 and TRBJ2-5, with D tentatively TRBD2 (5 bases). The germline CDR1 and CDR2 sequences are KGHSH and LQKENI. The V end lost 0 bases, the J end lost 0 bases, and 14 bases lay between the germline ends. The CDR3 is 17 residues long.

This clone was detected only once. One end of the junction fails to match germline, which may point to a read error. V usage is TRBV7-8 and J usage is TRBJ1-3; D is undetermined. Germline CDR1 SGHVS, CDR2 FQNEAQ. The CDR3 is 12 residues long. The CDR3 DNA reads TGTGCCAGCAGCTTAGAATCAGGCAGGTCACATTTT. This codes for CASSLESGRSHF.

On this clone: One junction end does not reproduce the germline sequence, and a read error may be involved. V gene TRBV3-1 (or the pseudogene TRBV3-2) combines with J gene TRBJ2-7; D may correspond to TRBD1 or TRBD2 (6 bases each). Germline CDR1 is LGHDT and CDR2 is YNNKEL (reference sequence). The CDR3 totals 12 residues. DNA of the CDR3: TGTGCCAGCAGCCAAGAAGGGGGGAAAAGGCACTTC. Its protein product is CASSQEGGKRHF.

This clone has only a few counts. This chain links TRBV12-3 or TRBV12-4 with TRBJ1-2, with D perhaps matching TRBD1 (5 bases). V gave up 5 bases and J gave up 10 bases, with 17 bases separating them. This CDR3 spans 13 amino acids. CDR3 DNA: TGTGCCAGCAGTATCACAGGAGGCAGGGACTACACCTTC. Translated: CASSITGGRDYTF.

This clone was seen a single time. The V and J genes are TRBV19 and TRBJ1-6, with unresolved D. Looked up from germline, CDR1 is LNHDA and CDR2 is SQIVND (reference sequence). The CDR3 is 14 amino acids. V lost 5 bases and J lost 7, with 12 bases in between. The CDR3 is CASSEVGGNSPLHF. The CDR3 nucleotides read TGTGCCAGTAGTGAGGTTGGTGGAAATTCACCCCTCCACTTT.

The chain has TRBV6-5 and TRBJ2-5; either TRBD1 or TRBD2 may supply D (5 bases each). The V end was cut by 5 bases, the J end by 2 bases, with 12 bases between. This CDR3 spans 14 amino acids. The germline V gene has CDR1 MNHEY and CDR2 SVGAGI. The CDR3 DNA is TGTGCCAGCAGTATCTCGGGGCCTCAAGAGACCCAGTACTTC. Its protein product is CASSISGPQETQYF.

V gene TRBV9 combines with J gene TRBJ1-4, with D possibly being TRBD1 (5 bases). Trimming took 0 bases from V and 3 from J, leaving 9 bases between them. Per the germline V gene, CDR1 is SGDLS and CDR2 is YYNGEE. The CDR3 spans 15 residues. The CDR3 DNA follows: TGTGCCAGCAGCGTAGAGGGGACGGCTAATGAAAAACTGTTTTTT. Its protein product is CASSVEGTANEKLFF.

This chain joins TRBV5-1 and TRBJ1-1; D possibly corresponds to TRBD1 (5 bases). Trimming stripped 1 base from V and 5 bases from J, with 9 bases between. Germline CDR1 and CDR2: SGHRS and YFSETQ. The CDR3 covers 13 residues. CDR3 coding DNA: TGCGCCAGCAGCTTGCAGGGTCGGACTGAAGCTTTCTTT. Its protein is CASSLQGRTEAFF.

This chain joins TRBV6-5 and TRBJ2-7, with D tentatively TRBD2 (6 bases). Per germline, CDR1 MNHEY and CDR2 SVGAGI. Trimming pared 5 bases from V and 3 bases from J, leaving 11 bases between. The CDR3 is 13 amino acids. CDR3 region: CASSRPGVYEQYF. CDR3 nucleotides: TGTGCCAGCAGTAGGCCGGGGGTCTACGAGCAGTACTTC.

V is TRBV24-1 and J is TRBJ1-5; TRBD1 matches 8 bases. The CDR3 is 16 residues long. The germline V gene has CDR1 KGHDR and CDR2 SFDVKD. After removal of 10 bases from V and 0 bases from J, the junction contained 10 bases not matched to a gene. In DNA form, the CDR3 reads TGTGCCACTATTCACCCAGGGGGCTTTAGCAATCAGCCCCAGCATTTT. Translated, it gives CATIHPGGFSNQPQHF.

V and J are TRBV9 and TRBJ2-7; D is unclear. Germline V lookup: CDR1 SGDLS, CDR2 YYNGEE. The CDR3 spans 14 residues. The ends were cut back, 0 bases at V and 4 bases at J, with 11 bases in the middle. The CDR3 DNA reads TGTGCCAGCAGCGTAGACAGCAGGATTTACGAGCAGTACTTC. Translating it yields CASSVDSRIYEQYF.

This clone was observed a few times. The J gene is TRBJ1-1, the V gene TRBV7-6; D might be TRBD1 (5 bases). CDR3 length: 16 amino acids. Trimming shortened V by 5 bases and J by 1 base, and 17 bases separated the two germline ends. CDR1 is SGHVS, CDR2 FNYEAQ, per germline. DNA for the CDR3: TGTGCCAGCAGCCCACAGTCGTACGGGGGGAACACTGAAGCTTTCTTT. The encoded protein is CASSPQSYGGNTEAFF.